The 11 T cell receptor beta chains in this list originate from one sample, sequenced in a study of T cell responses to AZD1222 COVID-19 vaccine. Clones were sequenced by immunoSEQ multiplex PCR, and TCRdb holds only the in-frame ones, with some missing. This sample carries approximately 100,000 clones, 75% to 90% of them seen once, and the ten largest clones take 18%. This specimen consisted of peripheral blood, obtained on day 0 of AZD1222 vaccination. These TCRs come from an adult in good health.

The rearrangement uses TRBV10-2 and TRBJ1-1; 10 nucleotides align to TRBD1. The germline V gene encodes CDR1 WSHSY and CDR2 SAAADI. V dropped 7 bases and J dropped 0; count of bases not matched to a gene: 11. This CDR3 region has 17 residues. The CDR3 here is CASTWDRGGDVNTEAFF. DNA of the CDR3: TGCGCCAGCACCTGGGACAGGGGTGGTGATGTGAACACTGAAGCTTTCTTT.

The chain uses TRBV4-1 and TRBJ2-7; no reliable D call. CDR3 length: 14 residues. Trimming cost V 3 bases and J 0 bases, with 9 bases left between them. Germline values: CDR1 MGHRA, CDR2 YSYEKL. The CDR3 is CASSQGLYSYEQYF. The DNA of the CDR3 is TGCGCCAGCAGCCAGGGCCTCTACTCCTACGAGCAGTACTTC.

The V and J genes are TRBV7-6 and TRBJ2-7; 7 bases fit TRBD1. The germline V gene has CDR1 SGHVS and CDR2 FNYEAQ. The CDR3 runs to 13 residues. V was clipped by 4 bases and J by 1 base; unmatched bases: 1. CDR3 residues: CASSSQGSYEQYF. Here the CDR3 DNA reads TGTGCCAGCAGCTCACAGGGGTCCTACGAGCAGTACTTC.

J is TRBJ1-1 and V is TRBV18; the D is unclear. Germline lookup yields CDR1 KGHSH and CDR2 LQKENI. Trimming removed 3 bases from V and 11 bases from J, with 10 bases in between. This CDR3 contains 11 residues. The CDR3 bases are TGTGCCAGCTCACCGGACCGGGTGGCTTTCTTT. Protein product: CASSPDRVAFF.

The chain is built from TRBV11-3 and TRBJ2-1; TRBD2 is a possible D gene (7 bases). The CDR3 sequence is 17 residues long. V was shortened by 5 bases and J by 9 bases, with 26 bases between the two germline ends. CDR1 and CDR2 (germline): SGHNT, YENEEA. As DNA, the CDR3 is TGTGCCAGCAGCCACTCGCGACTAGTGGGGGGGCATCTTGAGCAGTTCTTC. It codes for CASSHSRLVGGHLEQFF.

The V gene is TRBV3-1 (or the pseudogene TRBV3-2), the J gene TRBJ1-4, with D perhaps matching TRBD1 (5 bases). Trimming removed 0 bases from V and 7 bases from J, with 6 bases in between. The CDR3 totals 13 residues. CDR1 and CDR2 from the germline V gene are LGHDT and YNNKEL (reference sequence). The CDR3 nucleotides are TGTGCCAGCAGCCAAGAGGGGGTTGAAAAACTGTTTTTT. Protein: CASSQEGVEKLFF.

This clone was detected once. V gene TRBV7-9 combines with J gene TRBJ1-1; TRBD1 is a possible D gene (5 bases). The CDR3 contains 15 residues. Germline V gene data show CDR1 as SEHNR and CDR2 as FQNEAQ (reference sequence). The V end was cut by 1 base, the J end by 1 base, with 10 bases between. CDR3: CASSLERQGNTEAFF. DNA of the CDR3: TGTGCCAGCAGCTTAGAGCGGCAGGGGAACACTGAAGCTTTCTTT.

V is TRBV7-9 and J is TRBJ2-7, with D maybe TRBD1 (5 bases). CDR1 and CDR2 from the germline V gene are SEHNR and FQNEAQ (reference sequence). Trimming took off 3 bases at V and 1 base at J, with 10 bases between the two ends. The CDR3 totals 14 residues. CDR3 nucleotide sequence: TGTGCCAGCAGCTTCGACAGTTTTTCCTACGAGCAGTACTTC. It codes for CASSFDSFSYEQYF.

This chain joins TRBV5-1 and TRBJ2-7, with D perhaps matching TRBD1 (6 bases). The CDR3 runs to 15 residues. Germline CDR1 is SGHRS and CDR2 is YFSETQ. Trimming cost V 0 bases and J 4 bases, with 14 bases left between them. The CDR3, as DNA: TGCGCCAGCAGCTTGGCTCCGGGACAAAATTACGAGCAGTACTTC. This translates into CASSLAPGQNYEQYF.

The chain uses TRBV19 and TRBJ1-2; D is ambiguous. CDR3 length: 13 residues. V was pared by 1 base and J by 4 bases, with 7 bases between. Germline V lookup: CDR1 LNHDA, CDR2 SQIVND (reference sequence). The CDR3 bases are TGTGCCAGTAGTATAGTGGCGGCCTATGGCTACACCTTC. The encoded protein is CASSIVAAYGYTF.

The chain employs TRBV6-5 and TRBJ1-1; D gene ambiguous. V was trimmed by 6 bases and J by 2 bases, leaving 13 bases between them. The length of the CDR3 is 14 residues. Germline loops: CDR1 MNHEY, CDR2 SVGAGI. CDR3: CASSRGQPNTEAFF. For the CDR3, the DNA is TGTGCCAGCAGCCGCGGGCAGCCAAACACTGAAGCTTTCTTT.